The present T cell receptor (beta chain) was sequenced within a study of T cells in Graves' hyperthyroidism and ophthalmopathy. The CDR3 is made up of 12 amino acids. Trimming removed 8 bases from V and 4 bases from J, with 11 bases in between. The germline gives CDR1 MNHNS, CDR2 SASEGT. This clonotype was seen repeatedly, ten times or more. The source material, RNA transcripts, was used to amplify TCR beta CDR3 regions. HTBI primers were the set used in a first-round RT-PCR of the TCR CDR3. TCRdb analysed the multiplex PCR reads with MiXCR anew, one entry per CDR3 protein. Found here are around 36,000 distinct CDR3 sequences, around 53% of them singletons; the top ten hold about a sixth.

This receptor was identified in a man aged 40-49 years with Graves' ophthalmopathy. This chain connects TRBV6-1 to TRBJ2-5; no firm D call. Sequenced input: blood. The CDR3: CASGFPGETQYF. The CDR3 DNA follows: TGTGCCAGCGGTTTCCCTGGAGAGACCCAGTACTTC.